Sequencing of this T cell receptor (beta chain) was carried out in a study of CD8+CD57+ T cells in acquired aplastic anemia. Study summary: Recorded DNA amounts for sorted CD4+ and CD8+ cells had an average of approximately 3 ug.

This clonotype came up once. Its target is not known. TCR beta VDJ and CDR3 profiles were obtained from a genomic DNA template. TCRdb used MiXCR to reprocess the reads, holding one entry per CDR3 protein. The table records some 150,000 distinct CDR3 sequences, about 48% of them present only once. Patients chosen for sequencing had shown CD8+CD57+ cell expansion by flow cytometry. When blood sampling took place, the patients had received no therapy. Study-wide results and caveats: Around 30 sequences, all CD8+ CDR3, were shared between patients and controls.

This clonotype was sampled from a human donor with aplastic anemia. The specimen was sorted CD4+, CD8+, or CD8+CD57+ T cells (not recorded which) from PBMCs.

DNA for the CDR3: TGTGCCAGTAGTATAGATCTTGACCAATGGAGGGAGCAGTACTTC. Its translation is CASSIDLDQWREQYF. This chain links TRBV19 with TRBJ2-7; possible D gene TRBD2, 5 bases. Trimming removed 0 bases from V and 7 bases from J, with 16 bases in between. CDR3 length: 15 amino acids. Germline V gene data show CDR1 as LNHDA and CDR2 as SQIVND (reference sequence). The full variable domain, completed using reference TRBV19 and TRBJ2-7, is DGGITQSPKYLFRKEGQNVTLSCEQNLNHDAMYWYRQDPGQGLRLIYYSQIVNDFQKGDIAEGYSVSREKKESFPLTVTSAQKNPTAFYLCASSIDLDQWREQYFGPGTRLTVT.